The clone carrying this T cell receptor beta chain was found many times. Its antigen is currently unknown. TCRdb re-called the 5' RACE reads with MiXCR, one entry per CDR3 protein. This table holds about 180,000 distinct CDR3 sequences, around a sixth found once. This record belongs to a study of T-cell memory formation after mild COVID-19. Across the whole study: Largely, TCR clusters stayed within a single donor. Findings and caveats of the study: What remained unconfirmed was the SARS-CoV-2 specificity of second-wave clones peaking on day 37. Clones that got smaller from day 15 to 85 had even CD4/CD8, while clones growing later tipped toward CD4+.

The CDR3 has 13 amino acids. Germline assignment: CDR1 SGHVS and CDR2 FNYEAQ. Trimming pared 0 bases from V and 9 bases from J, leaving 9 bases between. Sequencing was performed on PBMCs or a T cell subset sorted from them (not recorded which). The receptor was derived from a man aged 18 to 35 who had mild COVID-19 (a few samples of this study predate the infection). Cell type and time point are not known. The chain has TRBV7-6 and TRBJ2-1; D possibly matches TRBD1 or TRBD2 (5 bases each). CDR3 nucleotides: TGTGCCAGCAGCTTAGCGATGGGGACTGAGCAGTTCTTC. Its protein product is CASSLAMGTEQFF.